These 22 T cell receptor beta chains share one sample of origin, sequenced in a study of post-analysis software for immune sequencing data (dated by TCRdb to about 2015). The method behind the library was PCR. The instrument given in TCRdb is Illumina HiSeq 2500. To reduce PCR and sequencing biases, unique molecular identifiers were built into the TCR beta cDNA libraries. TCRdb cleaned the public reads at Q25 with fastp, built clones with MiXCR and kept in-frame beta chains. Duplicate CDR3 protein sequences are folded into a single record with the most common DNA and genes. A total of 150,000 to 200,000 distinct CDR3 sequences appear in this sample, under 40% of them only once. The top ten constitute over 25% of the sample. The time point tag for this specimen amounts to: second blood draw from one MS patient after hematopoietic stem cell transplantation. Specimen: blood, collected after autologous hematopoietic stem cell transplantation. The receptors stem from a girl between 10 and 17 years old with multiple sclerosis. Donor details come from another sample of the same person, matched by shared clones.

This clonotype was recorded a few times. The CDR3 protein is CASSLEGQVTTGELFF. For the CDR3, the DNA is TGTGCCAGCAGTCTTGAAGGACAGGTGACCACCGGGGAGCTGTTTTTT. The chain combines TRBV12-3 or TRBV12-4 with TRBJ2-2; 7 bases match TRBD1. The CDR3 sequence is 16 residues long. Trimming cost V 5 bases and J 4 bases; bases outside gene matches: 10.

This clonotype has ten or more counts. The chain joins TRBV29-1 to TRBJ2-7, with D unresolved. There are 10 residues in the CDR3. Trimming left V 4 bases short and J 5 bases short, with 6 bases between. The germline V gene has CDR1 SQVTM and CDR2 ANQGSEA. DNA for the CDR3: TGCAGCGTTGGGACCAACGAGCAGTACTTC. Its protein is CSVGTNEQYF.

The genes are TRBV15 and TRBJ2-6; no clear D gene. This CDR3 spans 17 amino acids. Germline V gene data show CDR1 as LNHNV and CDR2 as YYDKDF (reference sequence). With 0 bases removed from V and 0 bases from J, the gap between germline ends came to 9 bases. The CDR3: CATSREGSTSGANVLTF. The CDR3 DNA is TGTGCCACCAGCAGAGAGGGATCGACCTCTGGGGCCAACGTCCTGACTTTC.

This chain connects TRBV7-9 to TRBJ2-1; maybe TRBD2 (6 bases). Germline loops: CDR1 SEHNR, CDR2 FQNEAQ (reference sequence). Trimming removed 5 bases from V and 8 bases from J, with 28 bases in between. The CDR3 has 18 amino acids. CDR3 amino acids: CASSIEEGLPDFGDEQFF. DNA for the CDR3: TGTGCCAGCAGCATAGAGGAGGGGCTCCCAGATTTTGGCGATGAGCAGTTCTTC.

There are many counts of this clonotype. The rearrangement uses TRBV12-3 or TRBV12-4 and TRBJ2-1, with 15 bases fitting TRBD2. The ends lost 7 bases at V and 8 bases at J; junction bases unmatched: 9. This CDR3 is built from 16 residues. The CDR3 region is CASKGLAGGPRDEQFF. CDR3 DNA: TGTGCCAGCAAAGGACTAGCGGGAGGGCCTCGGGATGAGCAGTTCTTC.

The rearrangement uses TRBV27 and TRBJ1-1; 7 bases are shared with TRBD1. This CDR3 contains 14 residues. The V and J ends lost 0 bases and 10 bases, in that order; junction bases with no gene match: 8. The germline CDR1 and CDR2 sequences are MNHEY and SMNVEV (reference sequence). CDR3 DNA sequence: TGTGCCAGCAGTTTATCTAGTACAGGGGCAGGAGCTTTCTTT. As protein: CASSLSSTGAGAFF.

This clonotype was observed a handful of times. The chain carries TRBV29-1 and TRBJ1-2; 7 nucleotides agree with TRBD1. The CDR3 contains 16 residues. CDR1 SQVTM and CDR2 ANQGSEA come from the germline V gene. The V gene end was trimmed by 6 bases and the J gene end by 4 bases; junction bases not matched to a gene: 17. CDR3 protein: CSVAPGGMATSYGYTF. The CDR3 bases are TGCAGCGTGGCCCCAGGGGGGATGGCGACTAGCTATGGCTACACCTTC.

The gene calls are TRBV24-1 and TRBJ1-6; D is unresolved. CDR1 and CDR2 (germline): KGHDR, SFDVKD. Trimming pared 3 bases from V and 7 bases from J, leaving 3 bases between. This CDR3 is 12 amino acids long. CDR3 loop: CATSDGNSPLHF. The CDR3 region has the DNA TGTGCCACCAGTGATGGAAATTCACCCCTCCACTTT.

The chain joins TRBV6-5 to TRBJ1-2; no clear D gene. V lost 7 bases, J lost 8 bases, and 14 bases lay in between. The CDR3 sequence is 12 residues long. Germline V gene lookup returns CDR1 MNHEY and CDR2 SVGAGI. As DNA, the CDR3 is TGTGCCAGCACCTACTGGAGGGCAGGCTACACCTTC. Protein product: CASTYWRAGYTF.

This clonotype was found many times. The CDR3: CASSVKGRGTDTQYF. As DNA, the CDR3 is TGTGCCAGCAGCGTCAAGGGGCGCGGCACAGATACGCAGTATTTT. V gene TRBV9 combines with J gene TRBJ2-3, with D tentatively TRBD1 (5 bases). Germline loops: CDR1 SGDLS, CDR2 YYNGEE. V gave up 2 bases and J gave up 1 base, with 11 bases separating them. The CDR3 runs 15 residues.

This clonotype was counted a few times. The DNA of the CDR3 is TGTGCCAGCAGCTTAGATGTGACAGGGAATGAGCAGTTCTTC. This translates into CASSLDVTGNEQFF. The V call is TRBV11-2, the J call TRBJ2-1; 7 bases line up with TRBD1. J gave up 7 bases and V 0 bases, and 3 bases lay outside the gene matches. Germline CDR1 is SGHAT and CDR2 is FQNNGV. This CDR3 spans 14 amino acids.

This chain joins TRBV20-1 and TRBJ1-2, with D hard to call. The CDR3 consists of 15 residues. Trimming stripped 2 bases from V and 5 bases from J, with 18 bases between. Germline assignment: CDR1 DFQATT and CDR2 SNEGSKA (reference sequence). CDR3 sequence reads: CSARYQEPALYGYTF. The CDR3 nucleotides are TGCAGTGCTAGATACCAGGAGCCGGCTCTATATGGCTACACCTTC.

The chain couples TRBV2 to TRBJ2-3, with D possibly being TRBD2 (5 bases). Germline V gene sequence: CDR1 SNHLY, CDR2 FYNNEI. This CDR3 comprises 15 residues. V was clipped by 4 bases and J by 4 bases, with 15 bases between them. CDR3 loop: CASSGTSSSADTQYF. In nucleotides, the CDR3 is TGTGCCAGCAGTGGAACTAGTTCCAGTGCAGATACGCAGTATTTT.

This clonotype was observed a handful of times. This chain joins TRBV4-2 and TRBJ2-1, with 8 bases that match TRBD2. The J segment lost 2 bases and the V segment lost 0 bases, leaving 0 bases of the junction unmatched. Germline V lookup: CDR1 LGHNA, CDR2 YNFKEQ. The CDR3 contains 15 residues. CDR3 DNA: TGTGCCAGCAGCCAAGAGCGGGAGGCCTACAATGAGCAGTTCTTC. Its protein is CASSQEREAYNEQFF.

The chain carries TRBV18 and TRBJ2-1; 11 bases are shared with TRBD1. In germline, CDR1 is KGHSH, CDR2 LQKENI. The junction had 6 bases not matched to a gene; V was cut back by 6 bases and J by 5 bases. The CDR3 sequence is 15 residues long. CDR3 in DNA: TGTGCCAGCTCTCTCGGACAGGGGGCTGACAATGAGCAGTTCTTC. Translating it yields CASSLGQGADNEQFF.

The genes are TRBV20-1 and TRBJ1-5; 11 bases are shared with TRBD1. Germline assignment: CDR1 DFQATT and CDR2 SNEGSKA (reference sequence). CDR3 length: 20 residues. Trimming cost V 0 bases and J 0 bases; bases outside gene matches: 13. CDR3 sequence: CSARDPIKDRGLYSNQPQHF. In DNA, the CDR3 is TGCAGTGCTAGAGATCCTATCAAGGACAGGGGGCTATATAGCAATCAGCCCCAGCATTTT.

The chain joins TRBV6-6 to TRBJ1-2; tentatively, D is TRBD1 (6 bases). Trimming stripped 0 bases from V and 2 bases from J, with 13 bases between. The CDR3 runs to 16 residues. Germline CDR1 is MNHNY and CDR2 is SVGAGI (reference sequence). CDR3 nucleotide sequence: TGTGCCAGCAGTTACTCGAAGACAGGAGGAAACTATGGCTACACCTTC. Translation gives CASSYSKTGGNYGYTF.

The chain is built from TRBV20-1 and TRBJ2-3; TRBD1 aligns across 10 bases. V shed 6 bases, J shed 6 bases, and the junction held 9 bases outside the gene matches. Germline values: CDR1 DFQATT, CDR2 SNEGSKA (reference sequence). The CDR3 totals 14 residues. The CDR3 loop is CSAADRGLSDTQYF. The CDR3 DNA is TGCAGTGCCGCCGACAGGGGGCTTTCGGATACGCAGTATTTT.

This chain uses TRBV6-2 or TRBV6-3 with TRBJ1-1; TRBD1 is a possible D gene (5 bases). The CDR3 totals 15 residues. Germline CDR1 is MNHEY and CDR2 is SVGEGT. The ends were cut back, 8 bases at V and 1 base at J, with 17 bases in the middle. The CDR3 region has the DNA TGTGCCAGCGACCTCCTAGGGACCGCGAACACTGAAGCTTTCTTT. It translates to CASDLLGTANTEAFF.

The chain carries TRBV29-1 and TRBJ2-5; the D gene is possibly TRBD1 (6 bases). This CDR3 is built from 14 residues. V dropped 6 bases and J dropped 5 bases, with 19 bases sitting between them. Looked up from germline, CDR1 is SQVTM and CDR2 is ANQGSEA. Here the CDR3 reads CSVEKNTGWETQYF. CDR3 DNA: TGCAGCGTCGAAAAAAATACAGGGTGGGAGACCCAGTACTTC.

This clonotype was seen more than once but under ten times. The rearrangement links TRBV12-3 or TRBV12-4 to TRBJ1-1, with D uncertain. Trimming left V 5 bases short and J 7 bases short, with 8 bases between. This CDR3 is built from 11 residues. The CDR3 DNA follows: TGTGCCAGCAGTCCTTCGAATGAAGCTTTCTTT. This encodes CASSPSNEAFF.

This clonotype was counted between two and nine times. The chain has TRBV11-3 and TRBJ2-7; 9 nucleotides line up with TRBD1. This CDR3 has 15 amino acids. Germline CDR1 is SGHNT and CDR2 is YENEEA. V was clipped by 5 bases and J by 2 bases; unmatched bases: 7. This CDR3 is CASSDRDRATYEQYF. The CDR3 bases are TGTGCCAGCAGCGACCGGGACAGGGCAACCTACGAGCAGTACTTC.